Listed below are T cell receptor beta chains from one sample, sequenced in a study of neurological immune-mediated disorders. TCRdb reanalysed the 5' RACE reads using MiXCR and keeps one entry per CDR3 protein. The repertoire holds about 70,000 distinct CDR3 sequences, roughly 5.6% seen once, with about 5.8% in the top ten. Material for sequencing was PBMCs. The receptors shown here come from a human donor with multiple sclerosis. The donor label of this sample is uncertain. Both conserved end residues are part of each CDR3. Fields, in order: V gene, J gene, D gene, clone size, CDR3 DNA, CDR3 protein. A D gene is named only where the DNA matches it firmly. Size tells how often a clone was seen (once, few, many) or the class of an expanded clone, and some rows leave it out.

>TRBV3-1|TRBJ2-3|TRBD2|many
TGTGCCAGCAGCCAAGATCTAACTAGCGGGGGCTACACAGATACGCAGTATTTT
CASSQDLTSGGYTDTQYF
>TRBV11-2|TRBJ1-1|.|many
TGTGCCAGCAGCCCAGTGAGGAACACTGAAGCTTTCTTT
CASSPVRNTEAFF
>TRBV20-1|TRBJ1-2|.|many
TGCAGTGCTCTTGGAGGGGGTATTGGATTAGATGGCTACACCTTC
CSALGGGIGLDGYTF
>TRBV5-1|TRBJ1-4|TRBD1|.
TGCGCCAGCAGTTTTGGACAGGGGGAAAAACTGTTTTTT
CASSFGQGEKLFF
>TRBV20-1|TRBJ1-4|TRBD1|many
TGCAGTGCTAGTGGTTCGTCAGGGGGCTTGGGTGAAAAACTGTTTTTT
CSASGSSGGLGEKLFF
>TRBV5-1|TRBJ2-1|TRBD2|many
TGCGCCAGCAGCTTAGGGCTAGCGGGGGGAGATGAGCAGTTCTTC
CASSLGLAGGDEQFF
>TRBV29-1|TRBJ1-5|.|many
TGCAGCGTATCTAGGGAAGGACTTGATCAGCCCCAGCATTTT
CSVSREGLDQPQHF
>TRBV5-1|TRBJ2-1|TRBD2|many
TGCGCCAGCAGCTCCGGACTAGCGGGGGACAATGAGCAGTTCTTC
CASSSGLAGDNEQFF
>TRBV11-2|TRBJ2-7|.|many
TGTGCCAGCAGCTTCCCGACAGGAGGAACCTACGAGCAGTACTTC
CASSFPTGGTYEQYF
>TRBV6-6|TRBJ2-7|.|many
TGTGCCAGCAGTGCCGCGGGACCCGAGCAGTACTTC
CASSAAGPEQYF
>TRBV7-9|TRBJ1-6|.|many
TGTGCCAGCAGCCCGGTCCTTATCTCACCCCTCCACTTT
CASSPVLISPLHF
>TRBV5-5|TRBJ1-1|.|many
TGTGCCAGCAGCTTTTTGACAGGCTCCAAGAACACTGAAGCTTTCTTT
CASSFLTGSKNTEAFF
>TRBV6-5|TRBJ1-4|.|many
TGTGCCAGCCGAGGGGAAAACAATGAAAAACTGTTTTTT
CASRGENNEKLFF
>TRBV5-5|TRBJ1-1|.|many
TGTGCCAGCAGTTTAGGGGGTCACCCTACCTCTGAAGCTTTCTTT
CASSLGGHPTSEAFF
>TRBV29-1|TRBJ2-1|TRBD1|many
TGCAGCGTTGAAGGACAGGGGGCTTTAAATGAGCAGTTCTTC
CSVEGQGALNEQFF
>TRBV27|TRBJ1-6|.|many
TGTGCCAGCAGTTTATCGGCGGCAGCTTATAATTCACCCCTCCACTTT
CASSLSAAAYNSPLHF
>TRBV5-1|TRBJ2-1|.|many
TGCGCCAGCAGCTTGGGGTCCGGTACCTACAATGAGCAGTTCTTC
CASSLGSGTYNEQFF
>TRBV11-2|TRBJ2-1|.|many
TGTGCCAGCAGCCCTAACGTAGGACGGGAGCAGTTCTTC
CASSPNVGREQFF
>TRBV7-3|TRBJ1-1|.|many
TGTGCCAGCAGCTTAGGGTCGGGGAACACTGAAGCTTTCTTT
CASSLGSGNTEAFF
>TRBV5-1|TRBJ1-2|.|few
TGCGCCAGCAGCTTGGTAGGGACGGACTATGGCTACACCTTC
CASSLVGTDYGYTF
>TRBV20-1|TRBJ2-2|TRBD2|many
TGCAGTGCCCCCCGGGGGGGGGGGGCGAACACCGGGGAGCTGTTTTTT
CSAPRGGGANTGELFF
>TRBV10-3|TRBJ1-1|.|many
TGTGCCATCAGTGAGTCTAGTGGCGACCTGGGCACTGAAGCTTTCTTT
CAISESSGDLGTEAFF
>TRBV7-8|TRBJ2-1|TRBD2|many
TGTGCCAGCAGCCCGGCCCGGGGCGGGAGGAGTGAGCAGTTCTTC
CASSPARGGRSEQFF
>TRBV21-1|TRBJ2-7|.|many
TGTGCCAGCAGCAAAGTGAGGCAGGGGATGCCCTACGAGCAGTACTTC
CASSKVRQGMPYEQYF
>TRBV7-2|TRBJ1-5|.|.
TGTGCCAGCAGCATAGACAGTAACAATCAGCCCCAGCATTTT
CASSIDSNNQPQHF